This T cell receptor beta chain originates from a study of blood T cells in healthy people across ages. Study-wide results and limits: Older age went with lower TCR beta diversity per million T cells, in a roughly linear way.

As concerns this clonotype: The antigen remains unidentified.

For the second PCR, which ran for roughly 6 to 12 cycles, a sample-barcoded 5' primer and a J-beta primer mix were used. Via MiXCR, TCRdb re-called the 5' RACE reads, giving one row per CDR3 protein. The repertoire holds more than 550,000 distinct CDR3 sequences, with over 20% as singletons. Trimming took 0 bases from V and 4 from J, leaving 11 bases between them. Germline assignment: CDR1 SGDLS and CDR2 YYNGEE. The CDR3 is made up of 15 amino acids. This clonotype was sampled from a man aged 65-85 years in good health. The chain employs TRBV9 and TRBJ2-1, with a tentative D call TRBD2 (5 bases). Sequenced sample: blood. The CDR3 sequence is CASSVDAGLYNEQFF. The DNA of the CDR3 is TGTGCCAGCAGCGTAGACGCGGGCCTTTACAATGAGCAGTTCTTC.